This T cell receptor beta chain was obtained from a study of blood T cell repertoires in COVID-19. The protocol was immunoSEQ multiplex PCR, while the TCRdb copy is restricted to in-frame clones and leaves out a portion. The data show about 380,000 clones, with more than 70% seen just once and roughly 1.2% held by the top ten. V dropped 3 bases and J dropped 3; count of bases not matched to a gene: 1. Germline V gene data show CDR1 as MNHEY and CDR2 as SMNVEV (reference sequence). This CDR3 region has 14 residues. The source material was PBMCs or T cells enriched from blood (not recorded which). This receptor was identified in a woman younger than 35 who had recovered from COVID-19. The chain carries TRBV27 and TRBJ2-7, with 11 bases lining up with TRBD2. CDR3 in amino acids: CASSFGLAGYEQYF. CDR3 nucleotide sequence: TGTGCCAGCAGTTTCGGACTAGCGGGCTACGAGCAGTACTTC.